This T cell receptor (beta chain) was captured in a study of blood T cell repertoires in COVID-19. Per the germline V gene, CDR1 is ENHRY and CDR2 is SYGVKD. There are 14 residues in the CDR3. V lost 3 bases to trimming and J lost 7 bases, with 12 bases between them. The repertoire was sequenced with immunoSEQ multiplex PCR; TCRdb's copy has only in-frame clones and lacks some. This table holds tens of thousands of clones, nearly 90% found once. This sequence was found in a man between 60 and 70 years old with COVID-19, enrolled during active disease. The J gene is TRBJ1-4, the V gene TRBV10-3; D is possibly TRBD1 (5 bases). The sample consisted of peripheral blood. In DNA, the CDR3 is TGTGCCATCAGTGACGGGGGGATGGTTGAAAAACTGTTTTTT. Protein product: CAISDGGMVEKLFF.